This T cell receptor (beta chain) was sequenced for a study of cytomegalovirus exposure and HLA in healthy donors. On the study more broadly: An early data release held about 85 million unique TCRs from HLA-typed donors. Findings and limits, study-wide: The authors assumed roughly uniform sequencing depth across donors for presence/absence analyses. Among the CMV-associated chains, a few were confirmed in vitro as specific for CMV antigens.

PCR used 60 Vbeta primers and 13 Jbeta primers. Original processing methods: In a later analysis, around 11 million of some 80 million unique beta chains occurred in at least two donors. Method: immunoSEQ multiplex PCR; TCRdb's copy keeps in-frame clones and lacks some. Clone size and V and J calls were adopted from that table, with D and trimming inferred from the DNA. The table includes just under 150,000 clones, over 75% detected once. About this clone: Its specificity is unknown.

The sequence was collected from a woman in her twenties or thirties in good health and CMV-seronegative. Sequencing was carried out using PBMCs.

CDR3 sequence: CAWSHLDKYNQPQHF. CDR3 sequence (DNA): TGTGCCTGGAGTCATTTAGACAAGTACAATCAGCCCCAGCATTTT. This rearrangement joins TRBV30 to TRBJ1-5, with no clear D. This CDR3 has 15 residues. CDR1 GTSNPN and CDR2 SVGIG come from the germline V gene (reference sequence). Between the trimmed V and J ends, which lost 2 bases and 3 bases, there was a span of 14 bases.